The 18 T cell receptor beta chains below all came from one sample that was sequenced in a study of identical twins listed by TCRdb under 2016. The method behind the library was 5' RACE. The listed sequencing device is Illumina HiSeq 2000. In TCRdb, the public reads were trimmed at Q25 with fastp and aligned with MiXCR, with productive beta chains retained. Identical CDR3 proteins give one entry, which carries the most common genes and DNA. This sample comprises some 230,000 distinct CDR3 sequences, 6.5% of them detected only once. 13% to 15% of the sample is held by the ten biggest clonotypes. The data also belong to a second study, concerning T cells expressing NK-cell markers.

The material sequenced was CD8+ T cells sorted from blood. Source of these receptors: a woman under 30 in good health.

The gene calls are TRBV12-5 and TRBJ2-3; TRBD2 aligns across 8 bases. Germline V CDR1 and CDR2: LGHNT, FRNRAP. CDR3 length: 16 amino acids. Trimming removed 10 bases from V and 5 bases from J; junction bases left unmatched: 17. The CDR3: CATPRPGGARLDTQYF. In nucleotides, the CDR3 is TGTGCTACCCCGCGGCCCGGGGGGGCGCGATTAGATACGCAGTATTTT.

This chain joins TRBV5-6 and TRBJ2-3; 8 positions match TRBD2. This CDR3 is built from 14 residues. V was clipped by 3 bases and J by 1 base; unmatched bases: 1. Germline V gives CDR1 SGHDT, CDR2 YYEEEE. The CDR3 loop reads CASSWGLGTDTQYF. DNA of the CDR3: TGTGCCAGCAGCTGGGGACTAGGCACAGATACGCAGTATTTT.

This clonotype was seen ten or more times. This chain's CDR3 is CASSFQGNTEAFF. The CDR3 nucleotides are TGCGCCAGCAGTTTTCAGGGGAACACTGAAGCTTTCTTT. V and J are TRBV10-2 and TRBJ1-1, with a weak D call TRBD1 (5 bases). Germline V gene sequence: CDR1 WSHSY, CDR2 SAAADI. CDR3 length equals 13 residues. V was clipped by 5 bases and J by 1 base, with 8 bases between them.

This chain links TRBV2 with TRBJ1-2; tentative D call: TRBD1 (6 bases). V gave up 6 bases and J gave up 6 bases, with 17 bases separating them. Germline V CDR1 and CDR2: SNHLY, FYNNEI. CDR3 length: 14 amino acids. The CDR3 here is CASRGAPRPNGYTF. The CDR3 DNA reads as TGTGCCAGCAGGGGGGCCCCCCGCCCGAATGGCTACACCTTC.

This clonotype was recorded many times. The chain uses TRBV3-1 and TRBJ2-1, with D maybe TRBD2 (5 bases). CDR3 length: 12 residues. With 4 bases removed from V and 8 bases from J, the gap between germline ends came to 9 bases. Per germline, CDR1 LGHDT and CDR2 YNNKEL (reference sequence). The CDR3, as DNA: TGTGCCAGCAGCCCAGAGGGCGATGAGCAGTTCTTC. It is translated as CASSPEGDEQFF.

The chain employs TRBV9 and TRBJ2-1, with TRBD2 matching over 8 bases. V dropped 3 bases and J dropped 2; count of bases not matched to a gene: 4. Germline V lookup: CDR1 SGDLS, CDR2 YYNGEE. The CDR3 length is 15 residues. The CDR3, as DNA: TGTGCCAGCAGCGCAGCGGGAGTTCCCTACAATGAGCAGTTCTTC. It specifies CASSAAGVPYNEQFF.

This clonotype was picked up a small number of times. This chain joins TRBV5-5 and TRBJ2-7; D is possibly TRBD1 (6 bases). The ends were cut back, 0 bases at V and 5 bases at J, with 12 bases in the middle. Germline-derived CDR1 and CDR2 are SGHKS and YYEKEE (reference sequence). The CDR3 contains 14 residues. CDR3 in DNA: TGTGCCAGCAGCTTGGTGGGCAGGGGTAACGAGCAGTACTTC. Its translation is CASSLVGRGNEQYF.

This clonotype was counted only a few times. The chain uses TRBV6-1 and TRBJ1-1; tentative D call: TRBD1 (6 bases). V was cut by 4 bases and J by 4 bases, with 19 bases left in between. This CDR3 is built from 16 residues. Germline loops: CDR1 MNHNS, CDR2 SASEGT. The CDR3 DNA follows: TGTGCCAGCAGTGGGGAGGGGGGAGCCAGTCGCACTGAAGCTTTCTTT. Protein: CASSGEGGASRTEAFF.

Concerning this clonotype: A much larger clone is a single base away; this may be a read error. The chain employs TRBV12-3 or TRBV12-4 and TRBJ2-1, with D possibly TRBD2 on 7 matching bases. The CDR3 spans 13 residues. This CDR3 is CASRGAGANEQLF. The CDR3 coding sequence is TGTGCCAGCCGGGGGGCGGGTGCGAATGAGCAGCTCTTC.

This rearrangement joins TRBV5-6 to TRBJ2-3; D tentatively fits TRBD1 or TRBD2 (5 bases each). Trimming pared 2 bases from V and 1 base from J, leaving 14 bases between. Germline values: CDR1 SGHDT, CDR2 YYEEEE. This CDR3 has 16 residues. The CDR3 is CASSLGTGPGTDTQYF. In nucleotides, the CDR3 is TGTGCCAGCAGCTTAGGAACGGGGCCTGGCACAGATACGCAGTATTTT.

This clonotype was seen a few times. The V and J genes are TRBV7-9 and TRBJ2-5, with D tentatively TRBD2 (5 bases). V was trimmed by 5 bases and J by 7 bases, leaving 14 bases between them. This CDR3 comprises 13 residues. Germline CDR1 is SEHNR and CDR2 is FQNEAQ (reference sequence). The CDR3 region is CASSPMFEGTQYF. In DNA form, the CDR3 reads TGTGCCAGCAGCCCCATGTTCGAGGGGACCCAGTACTTC.

This clonotype was seen at least ten times. The chain has TRBV21-1 and TRBJ2-1. TRBV21-1 is a pseudogene locus. This CDR3 is built from 13 residues. CDR3 DNA: TGTGCCAGCACCAAGACCAGAAACAATGAGCAGTTCTTC. This encodes CASTKTRNNEQFF.

J is TRBJ1-1 and V is TRBV5-1, with D possibly matching TRBD1 (5 bases). Trimming cost V 0 bases and J 4 bases, with 13 bases left between them. Germline lookup yields CDR1 SGHRS and CDR2 YFSETQ. The CDR3 runs to 15 residues. As DNA, the CDR3 is TGCGCCAGCAGCTTGGGAACAGGTCCCAGCACTGAAGCTTTCTTT. Its protein product is CASSLGTGPSTEAFF.

This clonotype was found a few times. The chain has TRBV14 and TRBJ2-5; TRBD2 matches at 9 bases. Germline CDR1 reads SGHDN; CDR2 reads FVKESK. This CDR3 contains 15 residues. V lost 2 bases, J lost 2 bases, and 3 bases stayed unmatched. CDR3 region: CASSQPLAGQETQYF. The CDR3 bases are TGTGCCAGCAGCCAACCCCTAGCGGGGCAAGAGACCCAGTACTTC.

This clonotype was counted many times. J is TRBJ2-3 and V is TRBV5-1; 13 bases are a match to TRBD2. Germline CDR1 SGHRS, CDR2 YFSETQ. V shed 4 bases and J 7 bases; nucleotides not matched to a gene: 6. The CDR3 is 15 amino acids. This chain's CDR3 is CASSGTSGRANTQYF. The CDR3 DNA is TGCGCCAGCAGCGGCACTAGCGGGAGGGCAAATACGCAGTATTTT.

There are a few counts of this clonotype. V gene TRBV15 combines with J gene TRBJ1-1, with D perhaps TRBD1 (5 bases). This CDR3 is built from 15 residues. Germline CDR1 LNHNV, CDR2 YYDKDF (reference sequence). V lost 0 bases and J 7 bases, leaving 15 bases between the germline ends. The CDR3 region is CATSRDKGPGREAFF. CDR3 in DNA: TGTGCCACCAGCAGAGATAAGGGGCCAGGGCGTGAAGCTTTCTTT.

This clonotype was seen many times. J is TRBJ2-7 and V is TRBV7-6, with 14 bases fitting TRBD2. The V gene end was trimmed by 0 bases and the J gene end by 1 base; junction bases not matched to a gene: 11. Germline V lookup: CDR1 SGHVS, CDR2 FNYEAQ. There are 20 residues in the CDR3. CDR3 in DNA: TGTGCCAGCAGCTTAGCATACTGGCCGGGACTAGCGGGAGCATCCTACGAGCAGTACTTC. Amino acids: CASSLAYWPGLAGASYEQYF.

There are a few counts of this clonotype. The V gene is TRBV11-2, the J gene TRBJ2-1, with D uncertain. CDR1 and CDR2 (germline): SGHAT, FQNNGV. V lost 4 bases and J 3 bases, leaving 13 bases between the germline ends. The CDR3 loop spans 15 amino acids. The DNA for the CDR3 is TGTGCCAGCAGCTCACCCCCGACGGTCTACAATGAGCAGTTCTTC. Amino acids: CASSSPPTVYNEQFF.